This T cell receptor (beta chain) originates from a study of T-cell reconstitution after alpha-beta-depleted transplantation in children. Germline CDR1 MDHEN, CDR2 SYDVKM. V was clipped by 8 bases and J by 0 bases, with 8 bases between them. This CDR3 is built from 12 residues. There are a few counts of this clonotype. Unique molecular identifiers were built into the TCRbeta library. TCRdb processed the PCR reads anew with MiXCR; each CDR3 protein has one entry. The data contain some 400,000 distinct CDR3 sequences, about a fifth of them singletons. The source of this sequence is a human donor who donated a stem cell graft to a child with acute myeloid leukemia. Sequences were derived from PBMCs from the stem cell graft donor, sampled from the stem cell graft. The chain carries TRBV28 and TRBJ2-7; possible D gene TRBD1, 6 bases. The CDR3: CASQGFSYEQYF. CDR3 in DNA: TGTGCCAGCCAGGGGTTCTCCTACGAGCAGTACTTC.